The 5 T cell receptor beta chains below all came from one sample that was sequenced in a study of CD8 T cells in Susac syndrome. RNA, at roughly 0.45 to 1 ug, was reverse transcribed with random hexamers. TCRdb used MiXCR to reprocess the immunoSEQ multiplex PCR reads, holding one entry per CDR3 protein. This sample carries some 52,000 distinct CDR3 sequences, 93% of them seen once, and the ten largest clones take 0.45% to 0.65%. Sequencing was done on a sample of CD8+ T cells from PBMCs. The source is a human donor with multiple sclerosis.

The chain combines TRBV7-8 with TRBJ2-2; TRBD1 matches at 8 bases. CDR3 length: 17 residues. Germline CDR1 is SGHVS and CDR2 is FQNEAQ. V shed 5 bases, J shed 4 bases, and the junction held 12 bases outside the gene matches. CDR3 protein: CASSLTKTGEFTGELFF. CDR3 DNA sequence: TGTGCCAGCAGCCTAACCAAGACAGGGGAATTCACCGGGGAGCTGTTTTTT.

The J gene is TRBJ1-5, the V gene TRBV12-3 or TRBV12-4; no definite D call. V gave up 3 bases and J gave up 3 bases, with 12 bases separating them. The CDR3 is 15 residues long. The CDR3 reads CASSLRREYNQPQHF. The DNA for the CDR3 is TGTGCCAGCAGTTTGAGAAGGGAATACAATCAGCCCCAGCATTTT.

The chain employs TRBV19 and TRBJ1-1; no clear D. Looked up from germline, CDR1 is LNHDA and CDR2 is SQIVND (reference sequence). V shed 9 bases and J shed 6 bases, with 20 bases lying between them. This CDR3 is 14 amino acids long. In DNA form, the CDR3 reads TGTGCCAGCACCGTTGCGGGGTCTTTGGCTGAAGCTTTCTTT. This codes for CASTVAGSLAEAFF.

CDR3 sequence: CASSLYGNTEAFF. Written as DNA, the CDR3 is TGTGCCAGCAGCTTATACGGGAACACTGAAGCTTTCTTT. The V and J genes are TRBV7-3 and TRBJ1-1, with unresolved D. This CDR3 region has 13 residues. V was pared by 2 bases and J by 1 base, with 5 bases between. Germline V lookup: CDR1 SGHTA, CDR2 FQGTGA.

The chain joins TRBV4-1 to TRBJ1-1; D is ambiguous. The CDR3 is 13 residues long. Trimming pared 1 base from V and 4 bases from J, leaving 7 bases between. CDR1 and CDR2 from the germline V gene are MGHRA and YSYEKL. CDR3 residues: CASSQVMGTEAFF. CDR3 sequence (DNA): TGCGCCAGCAGCCAAGTTATGGGCACTGAAGCTTTCTTT.